The entry that follows covers one TCR beta chain sequence. Its target antigen remains unknown. No base quality information exists; no much larger clone differs at one position. Preparation of the library involved the immunoSEQ multiplex PCR assay. A mixture of 60 forward primers for TCR Vbeta segments and 13 reverse primers for TCR Jbeta segments was used in the multiplex PCR. Amplification of the CDR3 region of rearranged TCR beta genes was performed with a multiplex PCR assay on genomic DNA. The Illumina HiSeq System was used to sequence the amplified TCR beta libraries as 87-base-pair reads. Per the original workflow: Across the roughly 600 repertoires, a later analysis counted approximately 75 million unique TCR beta chains, approximately 10 million of which were shared by at least two donors. To remove PCR and sequencing errors, raw reads were error-corrected and collapsed into unique sequences using a nearest-neighbor algorithm that merged closely related sequences. To assign V, D and J gene segments, CDR3 sequences were aligned to IMGT reference sequences. Each retained sequence needed at least a six-nucleotide match to both a V gene segment and a J gene segment. Rearrangements were classified as productive when the CDR3 lacked stop codons and remained in frame with V and J, and all other rearrangements were classified as non-productive. CDR3 was defined according to IMGT convention as the region running from the second conserved V-encoded cysteine to the conserved J-encoded phenylalanine. In an earlier analysis of more than 550 of the donors, sequences lacking an unambiguous match to a single V gene segment were excluded. In an earlier analysis of about 590 of the donors, a V segment was called functional when productive rearrangements were above 56.7%, and segregating when the standard deviation between donors exceeded 5%. A statistical classification framework was built to diagnose cytomegalovirus status from the catalog of TCR beta chain sequences. V and J gene assignment, in a later analysis, came from comparing TCR nucleotide sequences with IMGT/GENE-DB human TR gene sequences. The TCRdist pipeline was used in a later analysis to assign CDR3 sequences and most-parsimonious VDJ recombination scenarios. In a later analysis, every TCR beta chain was defined by the combination of its CDR3 amino acid sequence and its V-gene family, and reads without a unique V-gene family were dropped. As a way to deal with suspected cross-contamination and a sequencing artifact, a later analysis dropped hundreds of nucleotide sequences that were highly shared and had low generation probability. A later analysis calculated a clonal expansion index for each public chain from normalized within-repertoire ranks of inferred template counts. Generation probabilities in a later analysis came from a VDJ recombination model fitted to out-of-frame rearrangements, and those results were checked against IGoR. A later analysis scored TCR-TCR, TCR-HLA and TCR-CMV co-occurrence with hypergeometric tests, applying a repertoire-size bias correction to TCR pairs. To estimate false discovery rates, a later analysis permuted the HLA or CMV assignments 20 times. In a later analysis, co-occurring TCRs were grouped with DBSCAN, and TCRdist sequence similarity was added when clustering was performed within HLA-allele-positive subsets. Repertoires with fewer than 30,000 or more than 120,000 public chains, plus five repertoires with anomalous nucleotide sharing, were excluded from co-occurrence clustering. This immuneACCESS table, as held by TCRdb, lists in-frame sequences with V and J called but not all clones. Of the missing ones, under half trace to an unresolved V gene in checked studies; the others have no known cause. V, J and clone size are those of that table, while D and trimming were read from the DNA. This sample has about 150,000 clones in its table, and roughly three quarters of those were observed once. In total, the top ten clones hold roughly 2% of the sample.

These data come from a study of cytomegalovirus exposure and HLA in healthy donors (dated by TCRdb to between 2016 and 2019). Regarding the complete study: According to an earlier analysis of several hundred of the donors, about 180 million T cells yielded roughly 110 million unique TCR beta sequences and approximately 280 Gb of sequence data. Approximately 300 gigabases of sequencing data and around 80 million unique TCR sequences made up an early release that covered under 750 HLA-typed donors. Of the 398 genotyped donors, over 70% fell in the genetic ancestry cluster associated with self-reported Caucasian donors. The study was designed to test whether signatures of past pathogen exposure could be identified by cataloging public T cell receptors. The study used immunosequencing to profile the T cell repertoires of approximately 650 subjects and linked those repertoires to cytomegalovirus serostatus. Along with the approximately 670-subject first cohort, a separate validation cohort of more than 90 different subjects was used. The study combined high-throughput TCR immunosequencing, statistical association of individual TCRs with disease status, and machine learning to predict cytomegalovirus infection status. In a later analysis, previously published TCR beta repertoires from 500 to 750 donors were re-analyzed and high-resolution HLA genotyping was added so that TCR occurrence patterns could be studied. Rather than drawing on any new phenotypic data, the later analysis identified candidate immune exposures from TCR beta sequences and the way those sequences occurred across donors. An earlier analysis of around 540 of the donors applied high-throughput TCR beta sequencing to assess whether each TCR beta V gene segment acted as functional or pseudogenic. Donor age, sex, ethnicity and CMV serostatus were compiled together with the repertoire data. Genome-wide SNP genotypes for about 55% of the roughly 670 donors were used in a later genetic analysis, which treated that subset as a discovery cohort. All discovery cohort repertoires had been generated using a single sequencing platform. HLA typing included class I and class II loci at four-digit resolution. The number of typed donors differed by locus: roughly 629-630 for A, B, C, DRB1 and DQB1; about 520 for DQA1; 606 for DPA1; and around 470 for DPB1. Five DR-DQ haplotypes were treated as single units for association and clustering because of strong linkage in the cohort. Among some 410 genotyped donors of the cohort, an average of roughly 230,000 unique TCR beta nucleotide sequences was sequenced per donor, of which 15% to 20% were non-productive.

The cohort was made up of roughly 670 healthy bone marrow donors. All cohort members were sampled while nominally healthy, although unrecorded immune exposures were likely present. The donor tested CMV seronegative, placing the donor among the approximately 400 seronegative members of the cohort. Each donor provided a peripheral blood sample, and peripheral blood mononuclear cells were used for TCR beta sequencing. Genomic DNA was extracted from the blood cell samples with the Qiagen DNeasy Blood Extraction Kit. Taken from the germline V gene, the CDR1 and CDR2 loops are SGHDN and FVKESK. Relative to germline, V is missing 6 bases and J is missing 4 bases, with 8 bases of the junction outside any gene match. From cysteine to phenylalanine, the CDR3 is 15 amino acids long. Here the CDR3 DNA is all that survives: 45 bases in frame from base 1. Points the paper makes about the study in general: Some IMGT-functional V segments, including TRBV6-2 and TRBV6-3, could not be told apart with the 87-base-pair reads, so those segments were excluded. Because HLA typing was missing for some donors at each locus, association tests included only the typed subset. A total of 164 TCR beta chains were listed by the study as associated with cytomegalovirus. In a later genetic analysis, a missense DCLRE1C variant was associated with V-gene and J-gene trimming of TCR beta chains, and the association was replicated in an independent cohort. An earlier analysis of some 560 of the donors showed that most TCR beta V segments appeared in productive rearrangements either about 87% or about 30% of the time, which broadly matched IMGT annotations. According to a later genetic analysis, donors in an Asian-associated ancestry cluster had fewer N-insertions in productive TCRs than the approximately 700-donor mean. A further reported finding was that TCR beta sequences accurately predicted the HLA-A and HLA-B alleles for most subjects in the first cohort. A later analysis found that HLA-associated TCR beta chains were more clonally expanded and had lower generation probabilities than equally common non-associated chains. A few of the identified cytomegalovirus-associated TCR beta chains were confirmed in vitro to be specific for cytomegalovirus antigens. In a later analysis, several top co-occurrence clusters were reported to appear linked to parvovirus B19, influenza, CMV and Epstein-Barr virus. In this cohort, only TCR beta chains were sequenced, and detectable features were limited by the absence of alpha or paired-chain data. Cytomegalovirus status was reported to be diagnosed by the classifier with high specificity and sensitivity in both the original and validation cohorts. The presence/absence analyses assumed that sequencing depth was roughly uniform across donors, and that assumption may not be true. The only immune exposure information available for the cohort was CMV serostatus. Correlated functional status among segregating V segments might reflect linkage disequilibrium, but an unknown experimental factor could not be ruled out. In a later analysis, TCR association rates were found to vary across HLA loci, with the most associated TCRs seen for DRB1 alleles and the fewest for HLA-C alleles. A later analysis associated 16,951 TCR beta sequences with specific HLA alleles at a false discovery rate of 0.05. Assigning TCR associations to individual alleles was difficult when HLA alleles, especially DR and DQ, strongly co-occurred. The earlier analysis of 587 of the donors excluded around 17 rarely observed V segments, including chromosome 9 orphons, because counts were too low. The authors suggested that the approach could potentially be generalized to other disease states and immunological phenotypes. A cluster of highly shared sequence variants was judged likely to represent a technical artifact of the sequencing pipeline. A later analysis found that most CMV-associated TCR beta chains appeared HLA-restricted, with HLA associations seemingly driven largely by CMV exposure. Most TCR sequences were seen in very few donors, while some public TCRs were found in many individuals.

This receptor was taken from a young man in good health and CMV-seronegative. The receptor chain draws on TRBV14 and TRBJ2-1, and 8 junction bases match TRBD1. What was sequenced was PBMCs. The nucleotide sequence reads as follows: TGTGCCAGCAGTATACAGGGGGGCCCGTACAATGAGCAGTTCTTC. Its translation reads: CASSIQGGPYNEQFF.